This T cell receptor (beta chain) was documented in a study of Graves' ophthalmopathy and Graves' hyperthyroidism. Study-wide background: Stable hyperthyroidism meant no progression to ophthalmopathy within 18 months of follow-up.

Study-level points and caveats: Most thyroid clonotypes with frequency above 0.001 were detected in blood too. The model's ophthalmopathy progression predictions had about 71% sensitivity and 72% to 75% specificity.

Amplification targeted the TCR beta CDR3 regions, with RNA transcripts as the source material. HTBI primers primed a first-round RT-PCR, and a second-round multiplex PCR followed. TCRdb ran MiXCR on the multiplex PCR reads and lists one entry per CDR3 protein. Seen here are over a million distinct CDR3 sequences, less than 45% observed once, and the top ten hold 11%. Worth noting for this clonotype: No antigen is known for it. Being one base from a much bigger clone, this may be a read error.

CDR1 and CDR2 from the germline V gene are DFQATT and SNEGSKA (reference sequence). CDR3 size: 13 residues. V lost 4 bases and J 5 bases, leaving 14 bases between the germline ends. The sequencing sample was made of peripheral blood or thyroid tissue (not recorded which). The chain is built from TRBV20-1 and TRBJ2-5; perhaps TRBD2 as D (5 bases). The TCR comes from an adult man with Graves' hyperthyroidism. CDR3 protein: CSANGAVGETQYF. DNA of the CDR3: TGCAGTGCTAATGGAGCGGTCGGTGAGACCCAGTACTTC.